The 8 T cell receptor beta chains given below trace back to one sample, sequenced in a study of blood T cell repertoires in COVID-19. Sequencing used immunoSEQ multiplex PCR; TCRdb keeps in-frame clones, though not all of them. The table has 70,000 or so clones, over 80% seen once. What was sequenced was peripheral blood. The receptors were gathered from a woman older than 75 with active COVID-19.

V and J are TRBV7-2 and TRBJ2-3, with 8 bases matching TRBD2. V lost 1 base, J lost 2 bases, and 2 bases stayed unmatched. Per germline, CDR1 SGHTA and CDR2 FQGNSA. The CDR3 spans 15 residues. CDR3 loop: CASSLGLAPTDTQYF. Here the CDR3 DNA reads TGTGCCAGCAGCTTAGGACTAGCGCCCACAGATACGCAGTATTTT.

The chain has TRBV5-1 and TRBJ1-3; D is perhaps TRBD1 (6 bases). The CDR3 is 14 amino acids. V lost 0 bases, J lost 4 bases, and 8 bases lay in between. Germline-derived CDR1 and CDR2 are SGHRS and YFSETQ. CDR3 residues: CASSLGQGGNTIYF. For the CDR3, the DNA is TGCGCCAGCAGCTTGGGCCAGGGGGGAAACACCATATATTTT.

This chain uses TRBV7-9 with TRBJ2-1, with TRBD1 matching over 8 bases. The germline gives CDR1 SEHNR, CDR2 FQNEAQ (reference sequence). V lost 6 bases and J lost 1; bases outside the gene matches: 11. The CDR3 spans 17 residues. The CDR3 region is CASRVPWTGRSYNEQFF. The CDR3 nucleotides read TGTGCCAGCAGGGTACCGTGGACAGGGAGGTCCTACAATGAGCAGTTCTTC.

V usage is TRBV5-1 and J usage is TRBJ2-2; TRBD2 matches 14 bases. The V gene end was trimmed by 3 bases and the J gene end by 3 bases; junction bases not matched to a gene: 4. Germline values: CDR1 SGHRS, CDR2 YFSETQ. The CDR3 has 17 residues. The CDR3 DNA reads as TGCGCCAGCAGCTCCGGACTAGCGGGGGGATACACCGGGGAGCTGTTTTTT. Protein: CASSSGLAGGYTGELFF.

The CDR3 loop is CASSRGTSGLYEQYF. In nucleotides, the CDR3 is TGTGCCAGCAGCCGAGGGACTAGCGGACTTTACGAGCAGTACTTC. The rearrangement links TRBV7-8 to TRBJ2-7, with 11 bases aligning to TRBD2. The CDR3 is 15 residues long. CDR1 SGHVS and CDR2 FQNEAQ come from the germline V gene. After removal of 5 bases from V and 4 bases from J, the junction contained 7 bases not matched to a gene.

This chain uses TRBV27 with TRBJ1-6, with D possibly matching TRBD1 (6 bases). The CDR3 extends over 14 amino acids. V was pared by 2 bases and J by 9 bases, with 11 bases between. Germline CDR1 and CDR2: MNHEY and SMNVEV (reference sequence). CDR3 residues: CASSLTQGSSPLHF. In nucleotides, the CDR3 is TGTGCCAGCAGTTTAACACAGGGTAGTTCACCCCTCCACTTT.

The J gene is TRBJ2-1, the V gene TRBV10-3; 10 nucleotides line up with TRBD1. Per the germline V gene, CDR1 is ENHRY and CDR2 is SYGVKD. The CDR3 totals 14 residues. V gave up 4 bases and J gave up 6 bases; unmatched junction bases: 3. The CDR3 DNA reads as TGTGCCATCAGTGTTCGGACAGGGGGCAATGAGCAGTTCTTC. This translates into CAISVRTGGNEQFF.

This chain joins TRBV28 and TRBJ2-3, with D possibly being TRBD2 (6 bases). This CDR3 has 14 residues. The germline gives CDR1 MDHEN, CDR2 SYDVKM. Between the trimmed V and J ends, which lost 6 bases and 1 base, there was a span of 11 bases. The DNA for the CDR3 is TGTGCCAGCAGACCGGGACTCCGCACAGATACGCAGTATTTT. Its protein is CASRPGLRTDTQYF.